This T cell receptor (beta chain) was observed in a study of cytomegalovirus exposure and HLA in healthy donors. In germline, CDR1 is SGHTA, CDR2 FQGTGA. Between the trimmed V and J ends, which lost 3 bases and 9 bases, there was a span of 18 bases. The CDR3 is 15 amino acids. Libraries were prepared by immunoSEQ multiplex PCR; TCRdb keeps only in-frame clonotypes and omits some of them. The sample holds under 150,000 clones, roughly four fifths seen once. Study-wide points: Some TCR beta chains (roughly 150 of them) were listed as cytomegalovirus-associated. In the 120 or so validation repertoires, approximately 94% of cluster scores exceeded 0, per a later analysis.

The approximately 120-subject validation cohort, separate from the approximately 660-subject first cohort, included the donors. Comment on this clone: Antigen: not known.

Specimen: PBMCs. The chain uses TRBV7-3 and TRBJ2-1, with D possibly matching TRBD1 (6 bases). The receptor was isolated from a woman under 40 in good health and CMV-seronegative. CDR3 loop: CASSLDRALRGEQFF. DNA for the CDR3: TGTGCCAGCAGCTTGGACAGAGCATTGAGGGGTGAGCAGTTCTTC.